This T cell receptor (beta chain) was retrieved from a study of blood T cells in healthy people across ages. For the second PCR, which ran for about 6 to 11 cycles, a sample-barcoded 5' primer and a J-beta primer mix were used. TCRdb reprocessed the 5' RACE reads with MiXCR, giving one entry per CDR3 protein. The repertoire holds approximately 490,000 distinct CDR3 sequences, nearly 25% seen once, with roughly 9% in the top ten. J gave up 2 bases and V 2 bases, and 4 bases lay outside the gene matches. Looked up from germline, CDR1 is MDHEN and CDR2 is SYDVKM. The CDR3 contains 15 residues. This clonotype was found many times. This sample also belongs to another study, concerning T cells of mothers and their children.

Sequenced sample: blood. This receptor was obtained from a boy younger than 18 in good health. The chain couples TRBV28 to TRBJ1-1; 8 bases fit TRBD1. This CDR3 reads CASSLGGTGNTEAFF. CDR3 DNA sequence: TGTGCCAGCAGTTTAGGCGGGACAGGTAACACTGAAGCTTTCTTT.